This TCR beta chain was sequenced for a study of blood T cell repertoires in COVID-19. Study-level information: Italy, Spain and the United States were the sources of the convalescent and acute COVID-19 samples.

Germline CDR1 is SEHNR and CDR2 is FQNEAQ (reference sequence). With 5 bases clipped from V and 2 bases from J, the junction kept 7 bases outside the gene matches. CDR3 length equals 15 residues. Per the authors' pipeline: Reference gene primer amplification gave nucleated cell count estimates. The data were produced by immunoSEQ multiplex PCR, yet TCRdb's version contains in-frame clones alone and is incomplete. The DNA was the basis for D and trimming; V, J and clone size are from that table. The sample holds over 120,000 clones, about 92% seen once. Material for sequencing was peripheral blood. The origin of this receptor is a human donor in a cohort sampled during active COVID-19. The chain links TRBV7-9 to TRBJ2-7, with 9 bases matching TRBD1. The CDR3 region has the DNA TGTGCCAGCAGCCTGGGGACAGGGTCCCCCTACGAGCAGTACTTC. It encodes CASSLGTGSPYEQYF.